A single sample is the source of the 14 T cell receptor beta chains below, sequenced in a study of shared clonotypes between healthy human individuals. Only CD45RO-negative cells positively selected for CCR7 counted as naive CD8 cells, so terminally differentiated effector memory CD45RA+ cells were excluded. Generated by immunoSEQ multiplex PCR, the TCRdb table keeps only in-frame clones and is missing some. Of about 2 million clones detected, about 95% appear once; the ten largest clones hold roughly 1.1%. Material for sequencing was naive CD8+ T cells sorted from blood. These receptors originate from a man aged 18 to 29 in good health.

The rearrangement joins TRBV29-1 to TRBJ1-1; D is ambiguous. Trimming took off 6 bases at V and 0 bases at J, with 17 bases between the two ends. The CDR3 runs to 15 residues. Looked up from germline, CDR1 is SQVTM and CDR2 is ANQGSEA. The CDR3 loop is CSVHTPVVMNTEAFF. The CDR3 DNA reads as TGCAGCGTCCACACCCCCGTAGTAATGAACACTGAAGCTTTCTTT.

In the case of this clone: The identical CDR3 is also encoded by other nucleotide sequences in the sample. This chain joins TRBV2 and TRBJ2-7; D ambiguous. The CDR3 covers 12 residues. CDR1 is SNHLY and CDR2 is FYNNEI in the germline V gene. Deletions cut 5 bases from V and 4 bases from J, with 9 bases between. Written as DNA, the CDR3 is TGTGCCAGCAGTTACGACGGGTACGAGCAGTACTTC. This codes for CASSYDGYEQYF.

The rearrangement joins TRBV10-3 to TRBJ2-7, with 9 positions matching TRBD1. CDR1 and CDR2 from the germline V gene are ENHRY and SYGVKD. The CDR3 runs to 13 residues. Trimming removed 4 bases from V and 3 bases from J; junction bases left unmatched: 1. The CDR3 spells CAISGDRDYEQYF. Here the CDR3 DNA reads TGTGCCATCAGTGGGGACAGGGACTACGAGCAGTACTTC.

The rearrangement links TRBV30 to TRBJ2-7, with D tentatively TRBD2 (5 bases). Germline V CDR1 and CDR2: GTSNPN, SVGIG (reference sequence). The V gene lost 0 bases and the J gene lost 1 base, with 16 bases spanning the gap. This CDR3 is 16 amino acids long. CDR3 sequence reads: CAWSVPLEAVSYEQYF. The CDR3 bases are TGTGCCTGGAGTGTACCGCTGGAAGCGGTGTCCTACGAGCAGTACTTC.

The V and J genes are TRBV6-5 and TRBJ1-2; D is ambiguous. The CDR3 totals 14 residues. V was pared by 4 bases and J by 7 bases, with 16 bases between. Germline V gene sequence: CDR1 MNHEY, CDR2 SVGAGI. CDR3 amino acids: CASSSRTHGSGYTF. The CDR3, as DNA: TGTGCCAGCAGTTCGAGGACCCACGGGAGTGGCTACACCTTC.

The chain recombines TRBV4-3 with TRBJ2-1; 8 positions match TRBD2. Unmatched junction bases numbered 10, after V lost 0 bases and J lost 0 bases. The CDR3 totals 19 residues. From germline, CDR1 is LGHNA and CDR2 YSLEER. CDR3 DNA: TGCGCCAGCAGCCAAGATCTACTAGCGGAAGAAAGCTCCTACAATGAGCAGTTCTTC. Translation gives CASSQDLLAEESSYNEQFF.

This sequence joins TRBV11-2 and TRBJ2-7, with D perhaps TRBD2 (6 bases). This CDR3 contains 12 residues. CDR1 is SGHAT, CDR2 FQNNGV, per germline. Trimming took off 3 bases at V and 6 bases at J, with 9 bases between the two ends. The CDR3 sequence is CASSFAGSEQYF. The CDR3 DNA reads as TGTGCCAGCAGCTTTGCGGGATCCGAGCAGTACTTC.

V is TRBV27 and J is TRBJ1-1, with a possible D match to TRBD1 (5 bases). This CDR3 is 14 amino acids long. Per germline, CDR1 MNHEY and CDR2 SMNVEV (reference sequence). Trimming stripped 3 bases from V and 6 bases from J, with 14 bases between. CDR3 sequence: CASSLVGGDAEAFF. CDR3 sequence (DNA): TGTGCCAGCAGTTTGGTTGGGGGGGACGCTGAAGCTTTCTTT.

The chain carries TRBV4-3 and TRBJ2-3; the D gene is possibly TRBD2 (6 bases). Trimming pared 0 bases from V and 5 bases from J, leaving 18 bases between. The CDR3 has 17 residues. Germline V CDR1 and CDR2: LGHNA, YSLEER. The CDR3 coding sequence is TGCGCCAGCAGCCAAGATCGCGAGGGAGTGGGGGGAGATACGCAGTATTTT. Amino acid sequence: CASSQDREGVGGDTQYF.

As regards this clone: Other nucleotide sequences from this sample produce the same CDR3. The V and J genes are TRBV29-1 and TRBJ2-7; 7 bases are shared with TRBD1. Germline CDR1 SQVTM, CDR2 ANQGSEA. The CDR3 extends over 12 amino acids. The V gene end was trimmed by 6 bases and the J gene end by 3 bases; junction bases not matched to a gene: 5. CDR3 sequence (DNA): TGCAGCGTGAGACAGGGTAACTACGAGCAGTACTTC. As protein: CSVRQGNYEQYF.

This sequence joins TRBV6-5 and TRBJ2-2, with a tentative D call TRBD2 (6 bases). Trimming cost V 0 bases and J 5 bases, with 10 bases left between them. This CDR3 is built from 15 residues. Germline V CDR1 and CDR2: MNHEY, SVGAGI. The CDR3 sequence: CASSYSVGRTGELFF. The CDR3 bases are TGTGCCAGCAGTTACTCGGTGGGGAGGACCGGGGAGCTGTTTTTT.

V and J are TRBV2 and TRBJ1-1; D is ambiguous. The CDR3 runs 14 residues. V was pared by 4 bases and J by 4 bases, with 13 bases between. CDR1 SNHLY and CDR2 FYNNEI come from the germline V gene. CDR3 sequence reads: CASSADGGSTEAFF. DNA for the CDR3: TGTGCCAGCAGTGCCGACGGTGGAAGCACTGAAGCTTTCTTT.

In regard to this clone: This same CDR3 is encoded by further DNA sequences in the sample. The chain's CDR3 is CASSDGQGGNQPQHF. In nucleotides, the CDR3 is TGTGCCAGCAGTGATGGACAGGGTGGAAATCAGCCCCAGCATTTT. This chain links TRBV2 with TRBJ1-5; 8 nucleotides match TRBD1. This CDR3 comprises 15 residues. J gave up 4 bases and V 3 bases, and 5 bases lay outside the gene matches. Germline V CDR1 and CDR2: SNHLY, FYNNEI.

The rearrangement joins TRBV28 to TRBJ2-2; TRBD2 matches 10 bases. This CDR3 is built from 18 residues. Unmatched junction bases numbered 7, after V lost 2 bases and J lost 1 base. Germline assignment: CDR1 MDHEN and CDR2 SYDVKM. The CDR3 DNA reads TGTGCCAGCAGTTTAATCGGTAGCGGGGGGTTGAACACCGGGGAGCTGTTTTTT. It is translated as CASSLIGSGGLNTGELFF.